The T cell receptor beta chain described here comes from a study of CD8 T cells in ankylosing spondylitis (TCRdb year 2017). Describing the broader study: T cell receptor beta repertoires were profiled in healthy donors and ankylosing spondylitis patients so that disease-linked TCR variants could be found. In total, the full study cohort was made up of roughly 110 healthy donors and 25 ankylosing spondylitis patients. Samples of peripheral blood were taken, and for ankylosing spondylitis patients, synovial fluid was collected as well.

TCRdb lists the instrument as Illumina HiSeq 2500. Quantitative 5'-RACE with molecular barcodes was used to prepare TCR beta libraries. The paper's data handling went like this. A new computational method based on a probabilistic model of VDJ rearrangement was used to identify disease-linked TCR variants. TCRdb reran the public reads through fastp at Q25 and MiXCR, keeping productive beta chains. For every CDR3 protein sequence, its rows merge into one entry that carries the most common genes and DNA. These V and J calls are TCRdb output, not the study's own analysis. The sample records over 150,000 distinct CDR3 sequences, 10% to 15% of which are singletons. 16% of the sample goes to the ten largest clones. This clonotype was seen a few times. Its antigen is unknown. No clone much larger than this one lies a single base away; base qualities are absent. General study outcomes and caveats: In peripheral blood, the disease-linked clones were found at relatively low frequencies and had a CD8+ phenotype. Some motif variants had previously been reported in the synovial fluid and blood of reactive arthritis patients, which suggests shared mechanisms of disease initiation. Significant enrichment of the disease-linked clones was reported in matched synovial fluid samples from ankylosing spondylitis patients. Blood from ankylosing spondylitis patients appeared to be characterized by a TCR beta motif made up of several highly homologous amino acid variants.

Trimming takes 3 bases from V and 13 bases from J, and the germline ends sit 18 bases apart. According to the germline V gene, CDR1 reads MGHRA and CDR2 reads YSYEKL. The CDR3 covers 13 residues, taking in both the cysteine and the phenylalanine. CDR3 DNA only is kept here, 39 bases in frame from base 1. The chain is assembled from TRBV4-1 and TRBJ1-1, with TRBD1 tentatively as D gene (5 bases match). This sequence was found in a male donor with ankylosing spondylitis or in good health (not recorded which). Sequenced: blood, either unsorted or a sorted T cell fraction (not recorded which). The nucleotides read TGCGCCAGCAGCCAGTGGCAGGGTACCCAAGGTTTCTTT. This yields the protein CASSQWQGTQGFF.